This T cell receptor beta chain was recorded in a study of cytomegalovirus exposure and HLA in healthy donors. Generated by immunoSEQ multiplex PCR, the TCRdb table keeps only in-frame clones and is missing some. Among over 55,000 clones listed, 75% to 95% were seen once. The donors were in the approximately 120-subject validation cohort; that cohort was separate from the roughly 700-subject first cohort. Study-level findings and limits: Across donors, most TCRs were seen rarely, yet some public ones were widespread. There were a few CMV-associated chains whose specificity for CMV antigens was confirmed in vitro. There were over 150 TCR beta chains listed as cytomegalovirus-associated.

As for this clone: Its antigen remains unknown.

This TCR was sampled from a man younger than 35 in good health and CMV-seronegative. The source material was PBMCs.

CDR3: CASSPDREQYF. CDR3 bases: TGTGCCAGCAGTCCGGACAGAGAGCAGTACTTC. V usage is TRBV28 and J usage is TRBJ2-7; D might be TRBD1 (6 bases). Trimming left V 5 bases short and J 7 bases short, with 9 bases between. CDR3 size: 11 residues. Per the germline V gene, CDR1 is MDHEN and CDR2 is SYDVKM.